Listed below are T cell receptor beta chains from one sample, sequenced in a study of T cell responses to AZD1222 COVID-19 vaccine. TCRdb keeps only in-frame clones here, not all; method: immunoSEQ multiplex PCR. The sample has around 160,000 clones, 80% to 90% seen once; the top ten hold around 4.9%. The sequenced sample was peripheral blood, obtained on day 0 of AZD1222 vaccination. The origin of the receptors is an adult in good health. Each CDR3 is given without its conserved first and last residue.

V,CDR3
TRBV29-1,SVEEPRGQF
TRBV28,ASSFLGEKLF
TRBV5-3,ARSLVAGVVEKLF
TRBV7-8,ASSRDRAYGYT
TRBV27,ASSLSGGSSYNEQF
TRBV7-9,ASSSQGSDTEAF
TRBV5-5,ASSWRTGVNEKLF
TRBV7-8,ASSLPGTLETQY
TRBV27,ASRAPHNEKLF
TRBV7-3,ASSLRPGGGGSPLH
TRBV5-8,ASSLTANVLT
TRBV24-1,ATSDPQGNEQF
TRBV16,ASSQWAFGTIRSSYNEQF
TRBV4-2,ASSPLWAGRGQETQY
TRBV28,ASSFGGAGRPNQPQH
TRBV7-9,ASSLGSVGLAGPGELF
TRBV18,ASSPDSYTEAF
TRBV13,ASSPGQIMNTEAF
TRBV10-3,AISESVAGGDNEQF
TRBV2,ASSALGLGNQPQH
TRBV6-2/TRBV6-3,ASSDSRIKD
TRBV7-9,ASSLTTNEQF
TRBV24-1,ATSDFPRTSGRASGELF
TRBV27,ASSPGTGVGAQH
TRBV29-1,SGLRAGAPDTQY
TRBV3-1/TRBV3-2,ASGSLGGAGGYT
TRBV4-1,ASSQRETYEQY
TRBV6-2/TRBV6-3,ASSWGETQY
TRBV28,ASSQTLVGAGANVLT
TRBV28,ASSLSTKFSPLH
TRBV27,ASSSLGVREKLF
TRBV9,ASSVDPDYNEQF
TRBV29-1,SVEGGRGTDTQY
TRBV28,ASSLVDNQPQH
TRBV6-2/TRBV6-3,ASSYEQGAGLDTEAF
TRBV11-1,ASSSTGAVETQY
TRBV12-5,ASGLFSPQGYVNQPQH
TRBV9,ASSEGDTQY
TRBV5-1,ASSRGRGIEQF
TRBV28,ASRYAGDPEAF
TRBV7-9,ASSLGQVNEQF